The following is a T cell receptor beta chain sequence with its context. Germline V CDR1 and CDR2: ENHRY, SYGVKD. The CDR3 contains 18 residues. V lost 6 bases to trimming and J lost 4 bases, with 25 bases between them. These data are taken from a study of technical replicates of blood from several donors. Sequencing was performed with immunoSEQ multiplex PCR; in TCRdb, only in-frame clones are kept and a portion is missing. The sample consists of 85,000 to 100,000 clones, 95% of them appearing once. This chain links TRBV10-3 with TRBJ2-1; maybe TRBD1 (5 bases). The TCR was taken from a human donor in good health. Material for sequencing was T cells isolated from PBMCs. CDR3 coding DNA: TGTGCCATCAGAAACAAGAAAACAGGATCCCCATTTTACAATGAGCAGTTCTTC. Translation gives CAIRNKKTGSPFYNEQFF.